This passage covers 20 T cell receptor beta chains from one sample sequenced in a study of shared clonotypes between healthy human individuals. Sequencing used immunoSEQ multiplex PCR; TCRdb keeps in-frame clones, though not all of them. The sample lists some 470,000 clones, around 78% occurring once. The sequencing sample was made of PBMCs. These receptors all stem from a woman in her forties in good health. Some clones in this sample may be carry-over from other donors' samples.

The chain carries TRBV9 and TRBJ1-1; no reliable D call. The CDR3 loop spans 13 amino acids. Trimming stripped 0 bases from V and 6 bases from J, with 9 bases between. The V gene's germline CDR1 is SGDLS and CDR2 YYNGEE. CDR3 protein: CASSVVGEAEAFF. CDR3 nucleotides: TGTGCCAGCAGCGTAGTCGGGGAGGCTGAAGCTTTCTTT.

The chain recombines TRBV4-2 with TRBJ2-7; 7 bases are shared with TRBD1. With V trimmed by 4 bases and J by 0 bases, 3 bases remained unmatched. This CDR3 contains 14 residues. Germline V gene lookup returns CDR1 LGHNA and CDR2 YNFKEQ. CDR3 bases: TGTGCCAGCAGCCCCCGACAGGGCTCCTACGAGCAGTACTTC. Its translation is CASSPRQGSYEQYF.

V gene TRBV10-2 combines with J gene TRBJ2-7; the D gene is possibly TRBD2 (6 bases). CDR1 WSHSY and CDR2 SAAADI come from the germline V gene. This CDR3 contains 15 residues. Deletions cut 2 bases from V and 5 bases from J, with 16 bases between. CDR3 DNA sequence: TGCGCCAGCAGTGAGCCGGGAGCCTCCAGGGACGAGCAGTACTTC. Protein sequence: CASSEPGASRDEQYF.

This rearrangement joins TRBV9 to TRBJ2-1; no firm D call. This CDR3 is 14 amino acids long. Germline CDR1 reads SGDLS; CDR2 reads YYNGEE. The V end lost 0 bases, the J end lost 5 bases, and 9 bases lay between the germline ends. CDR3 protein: CASSVVGNDNEQFF. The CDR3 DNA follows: TGTGCCAGCAGCGTAGTAGGTAACGACAATGAGCAGTTCTTC.

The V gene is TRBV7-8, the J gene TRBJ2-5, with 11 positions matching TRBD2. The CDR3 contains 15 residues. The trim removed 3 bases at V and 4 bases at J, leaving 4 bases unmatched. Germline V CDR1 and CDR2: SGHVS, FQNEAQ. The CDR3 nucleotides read TGTGCCAGCAGCTTGAGTAGCGGGGGGGGAGAGACCCAGTACTTC. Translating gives CASSLSSGGGETQYF.

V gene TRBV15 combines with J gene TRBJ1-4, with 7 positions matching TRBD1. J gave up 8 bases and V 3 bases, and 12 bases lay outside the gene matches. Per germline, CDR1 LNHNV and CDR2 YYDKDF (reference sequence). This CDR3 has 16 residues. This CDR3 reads CATSRYHGQAGEKLFF. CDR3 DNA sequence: TGTGCCACCAGCAGGTACCATGGACAGGCCGGGGAAAAACTGTTTTTT.

CDR3 bases: TGTGCCAGCGCTCTCGGGACAGTAGCGAACACCGGGGAGCTGTTTTTT. This gives the protein CASALGTVANTGELFF. The chain uses TRBV7-9 and TRBJ2-2; 7 bases are shared with TRBD1. V lost 8 bases to trimming and J lost 0 bases; unmatched junction nucleotides: 9. This CDR3 comprises 16 residues. Germline CDR1 and CDR2: SEHNR and FQNEAQ (reference sequence).

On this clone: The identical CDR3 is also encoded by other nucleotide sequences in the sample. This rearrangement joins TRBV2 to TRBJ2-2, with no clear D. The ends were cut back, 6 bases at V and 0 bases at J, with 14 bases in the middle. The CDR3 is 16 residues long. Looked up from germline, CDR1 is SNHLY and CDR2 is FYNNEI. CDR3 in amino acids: CASSERGGTNTGELFF. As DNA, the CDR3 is TGTGCCAGCAGCGAACGAGGCGGAACGAACACCGGGGAGCTGTTTTTT.

This chain's CDR3 is CAWSVGVVAAQETQYF. CDR3 DNA sequence: TGTGCCTGGAGTGTAGGGGTGGTAGCAGCACAAGAGACCCAGTACTTC. This rearrangement joins TRBV30 to TRBJ2-5; possible D gene TRBD1, 5 bases. The CDR3 has 16 residues. Germline-derived CDR1 and CDR2 are GTSNPN and SVGIG (reference sequence). The germline V and J ends were trimmed by 0 bases and 2 bases, with 16 bases remaining between them.

CDR3 sequence: CASSEHEADTDTQYF. Here the CDR3 DNA reads TGCGCCAGCAGTGAACACGAGGCGGACACAGATACGCAGTATTTT. The chain has TRBV10-1 and TRBJ2-3, with no clear D. Germline assignment: CDR1 WNHNN and CDR2 SYGVQD (reference sequence). V was shortened by 3 bases and J by 2 bases, with 12 bases between the two germline ends. The CDR3 runs to 15 residues.

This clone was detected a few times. In nucleotides, the CDR3 is TGCGCCAGCAGCCTCACACGCAGCTCTGGAAACACCATATATTTT. It specifies CASSLTRSSGNTIYF. This chain joins TRBV5-1 and TRBJ1-3; D unclear. Trimming pared 4 bases from V and 0 bases from J, leaving 11 bases between. Germline lookup yields CDR1 SGHRS and CDR2 YFSETQ. The CDR3 spans 15 residues.

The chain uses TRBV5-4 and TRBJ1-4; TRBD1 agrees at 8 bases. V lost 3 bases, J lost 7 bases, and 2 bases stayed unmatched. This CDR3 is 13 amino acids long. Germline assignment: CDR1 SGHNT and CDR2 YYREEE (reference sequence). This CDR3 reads CASSWGTGEKLFF. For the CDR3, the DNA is TGTGCCAGCAGCTGGGGGACAGGTGAAAAACTGTTTTTT.

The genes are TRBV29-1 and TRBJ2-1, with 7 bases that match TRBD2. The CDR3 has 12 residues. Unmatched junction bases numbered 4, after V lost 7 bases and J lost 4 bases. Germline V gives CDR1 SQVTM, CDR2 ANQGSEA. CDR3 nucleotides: TGCAGCGGGAGTAGCGGGTACAATGAGCAGTTCTTC. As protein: CSGSSGYNEQFF.

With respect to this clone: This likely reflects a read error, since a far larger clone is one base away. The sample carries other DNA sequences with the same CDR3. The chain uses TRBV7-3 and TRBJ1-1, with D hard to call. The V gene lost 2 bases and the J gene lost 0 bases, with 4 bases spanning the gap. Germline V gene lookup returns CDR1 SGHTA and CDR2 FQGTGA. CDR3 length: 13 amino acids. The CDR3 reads CASSLELNTEAFF. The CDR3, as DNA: TGTGCCAGCAGCTTAGAGTTGAACACTGAAGCTTTCTTT.

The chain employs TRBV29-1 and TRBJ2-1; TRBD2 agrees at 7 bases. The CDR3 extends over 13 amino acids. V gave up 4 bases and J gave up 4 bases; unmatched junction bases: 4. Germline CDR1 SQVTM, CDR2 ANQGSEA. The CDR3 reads CSVAGGGYNEQFF. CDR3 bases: TGCAGCGTTGCTGGGGGGGGGTACAATGAGCAGTTCTTC.

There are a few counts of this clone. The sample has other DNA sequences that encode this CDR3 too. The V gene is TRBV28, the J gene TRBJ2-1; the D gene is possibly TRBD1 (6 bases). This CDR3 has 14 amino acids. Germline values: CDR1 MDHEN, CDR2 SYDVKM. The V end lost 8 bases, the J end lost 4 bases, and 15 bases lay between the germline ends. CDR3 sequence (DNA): TGTGCCAGCTATGGCAGGGGAAAATACAATGAGCAGTTCTTC. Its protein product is CASYGRGKYNEQFF.

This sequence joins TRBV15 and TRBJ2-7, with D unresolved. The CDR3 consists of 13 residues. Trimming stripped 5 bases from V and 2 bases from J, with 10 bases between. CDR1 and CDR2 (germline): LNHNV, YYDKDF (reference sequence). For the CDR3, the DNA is TGTGCCACCAGCCCCTCTATTCCCTACGAGCAGTACTTC. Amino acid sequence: CATSPSIPYEQYF. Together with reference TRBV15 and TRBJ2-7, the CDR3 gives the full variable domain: DAMVIQNPRYQVTQFGKPVTLSCSQTLNHNVMYWYQQKSSQAPKLLFHYYDKDFNNEADTPDNFQSRRPNTSFCFLDIRSPGLGDTAMYLCATSPSIPYEQYFGPGTRLTVT.

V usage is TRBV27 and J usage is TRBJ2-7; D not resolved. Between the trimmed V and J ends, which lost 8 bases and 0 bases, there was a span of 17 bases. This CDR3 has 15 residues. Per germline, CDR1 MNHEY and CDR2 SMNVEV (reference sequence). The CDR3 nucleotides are TGTGCCAGCCGGATGGCCTTCCCGAGCTCCTACGAGCAGTACTTC. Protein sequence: CASRMAFPSSYEQYF.

Here the CDR3 DNA reads TGCGCCAGCAGTCTGAAGCCCAGGTCCCCCTACGAGCAGTACTTC. It is translated as CASSLKPRSPYEQYF. V gene TRBV5-1 combines with J gene TRBJ2-7; the D is unclear. The germline V and J ends were trimmed by 5 bases and 2 bases, with 17 bases remaining between them. CDR1 SGHRS and CDR2 YFSETQ come from the germline V gene. This CDR3 has 15 amino acids.

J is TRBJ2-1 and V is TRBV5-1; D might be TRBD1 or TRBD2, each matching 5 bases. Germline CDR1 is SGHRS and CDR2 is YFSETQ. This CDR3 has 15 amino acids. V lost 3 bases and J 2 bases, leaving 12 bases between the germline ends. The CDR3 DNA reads TGCGCCAGCAGCTCACCGGGACGGACCTACAATGAGCAGTTCTTC. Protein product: CASSSPGRTYNEQFF.